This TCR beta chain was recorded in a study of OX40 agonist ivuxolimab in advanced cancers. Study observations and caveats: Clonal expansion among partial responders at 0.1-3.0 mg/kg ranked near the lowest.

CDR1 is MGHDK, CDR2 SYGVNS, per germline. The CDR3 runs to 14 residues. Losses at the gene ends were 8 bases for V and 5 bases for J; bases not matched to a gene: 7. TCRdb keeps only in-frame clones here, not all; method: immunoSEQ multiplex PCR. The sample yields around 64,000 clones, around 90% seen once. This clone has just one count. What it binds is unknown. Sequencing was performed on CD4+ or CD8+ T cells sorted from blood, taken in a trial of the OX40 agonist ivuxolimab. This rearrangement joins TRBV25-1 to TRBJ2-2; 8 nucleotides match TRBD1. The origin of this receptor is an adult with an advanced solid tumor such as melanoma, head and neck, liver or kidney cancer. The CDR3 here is CASSQDRVTGELFF. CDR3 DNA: TGTGCCAGCTCCCAGGACAGGGTAACCGGGGAGCTGTTTTTT.